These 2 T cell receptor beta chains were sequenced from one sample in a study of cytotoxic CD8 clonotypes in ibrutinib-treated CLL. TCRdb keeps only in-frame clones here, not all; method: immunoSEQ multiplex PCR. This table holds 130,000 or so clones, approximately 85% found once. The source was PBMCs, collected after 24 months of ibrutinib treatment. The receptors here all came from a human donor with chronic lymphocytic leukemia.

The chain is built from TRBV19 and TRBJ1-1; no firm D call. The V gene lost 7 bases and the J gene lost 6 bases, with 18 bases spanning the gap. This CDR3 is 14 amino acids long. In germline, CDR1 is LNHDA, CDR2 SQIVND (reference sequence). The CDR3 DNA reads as TGTGCCAGTAAGTTGGATCCGGTAGGCTCTGAAGCTTTCTTT. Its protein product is CASKLDPVGSEAFF. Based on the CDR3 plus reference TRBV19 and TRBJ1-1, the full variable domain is DGGITQSPKYLFRKEGQNVTLSCEQNLNHDAMYWYRQDPGQGLRLIYYSQIVNDFQKGDIAEGYSVSREKKESFPLTVTSAQKNPTAFYLCASKLDPVGSEAFFGQGTRLTVV.

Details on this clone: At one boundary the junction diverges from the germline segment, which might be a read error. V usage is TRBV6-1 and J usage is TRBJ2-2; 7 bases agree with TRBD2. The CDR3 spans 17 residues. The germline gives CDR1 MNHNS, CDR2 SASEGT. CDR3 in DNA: TGTGCCATCAGTGAGACCCTAGCGGATCTGAACACCGGGGAGCTGTTTTTT. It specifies CAISETLADLNTGELFF.